This T cell receptor (beta chain) was captured by sequencing in a study of blood T cell repertoires in COVID-19. Study-level background: The samples span acute and convalescent COVID-19 from the United States, Italy and Spain.

Libraries were prepared by immunoSEQ multiplex PCR; TCRdb keeps only in-frame clonotypes and omits some of them. This table holds 200,000 to 300,000 clones, just under 85% found once. The sequenced material came from peripheral blood. This TCR derives from a woman aged 55-69 years with active or convalescent COVID-19.

CDR3 coding DNA: TGTGCCCCTTACCCGCAGGGAGCTTTCTTT. Its translation is CAPYPQGAFF. The chain employs TRBV19 and TRBJ1-1, with a weak D call TRBD1 (5 bases). V lost 11 bases, J lost 10 bases, and 14 bases lay in between. Germline V gene data show CDR1 as LNHDA and CDR2 as SQIVND (reference sequence). The CDR3 extends over 10 amino acids. The variable domain in full, completed from reference TRBV19 and TRBJ1-1, reads DGGITQSPKYLFRKEGQNVTLSCEQNLNHDAMYWYRQDPGQGLRLIYYSQIVNDFQKGDIAEGYSVSREKKESFPLTVTSAQKNPTAFYLCAPYPQGAFFGQGTRLTVV.